This TCR beta chain was recovered during a study of T-cell memory formation after mild COVID-19. Using its own MiXCR run on the 5' RACE reads, TCRdb lists one record per CDR3 protein. The table has fewer than 550,000 distinct CDR3 sequences, over 15% seen once. About this clonotype: Its target is unknown.

Overall study results and limits: Clones contracting across day 15 to 85 had a balanced CD4/CD8 profile; later expanding clones leaned CD4+.

The length of the CDR3 is 14 residues. V lost 1 base and J lost 2, with 11 bases in between. Germline V gives CDR1 SQVTM, CDR2 ANQGSEA. The receptor was derived from an adult woman who had mild COVID-19 (a few samples of this study predate the infection). Cell type and time point are not known. Sequencing was done on a sample of PBMCs or a T cell subset sorted from them (not recorded which). The chain has TRBV29-1 and TRBJ1-2; TRBD1 might be the D (5 bases). CDR3 loop: CSVEASGRNYGYTF. CDR3 coding DNA: TGCAGCGTTGAAGCGTCAGGGAGGAACTATGGCTACACCTTC.